This is a list of T cell receptor beta chains from one sample in a study of siplizumab effects on memory and regulatory T cells. The data were produced by immunoSEQ multiplex PCR, yet TCRdb's version contains in-frame clones alone and is incomplete. The sample has fewer than 100,000 clones, 85% to 95% seen once; the top ten hold 15% to 20%. Specimen: CD8+ T cells sorted from blood. The receptors were sampled from a human donor in good health. The CDR3 runs from the conserved cysteine through the conserved F or W. Fields, in order: V gene, clone size, D gene, J gene, CDR3 DNA, CDR3 protein. The D gene is left open where the match is weak. Expanded clones are given a class, and other clones once, few, many or no size at all.

>TRBV6-5|NA|TRBD1|TRBJ2-7
TGTGCCAGCAGTTGGGACAGGGGCAATAAGGTGCAGTACTTC
CASSWDRGNKVQYF
>TRBV14|NA|TRBD1|TRBJ1-1
TGTGCCAGCAGCCAAGTTCCCCTGGGACAGGGCATGAACACTGAAGCTTTCTTT
CASSQVPLGQGMNTEAFF
>TRBV28|NA|TRBD2|TRBJ2-5
TGTGCCAGCAGTTTAAATTACGGGAAGGAACTAGCGGACCGGGAGACCCAGTACTTC
CASSLNYGKELADRETQYF
>TRBV9|NA|TRBD1|TRBJ1-5
TGTGCCAGCAGCGCAGGGGGGGGTCAGCCCCAGCATTTT
CASSAGGGQPQHF
>TRBV10-1|NA|NA|TRBJ2-2
TGCGCCAGCAGTGAACTCAGCCTAGTAACACCTGGGGAGCTGTTTTTT
CASSELSLVTPGELFF
>TRBV10-1|NA|NA|TRBJ2-7
TGCGCCAGCAGTGAGGCAGGGAGGTTAGGCGAGCAGTACTTC
CASSEAGRLGEQYF
>TRBV11-3|NA|NA|TRBJ2-1
TGTGCCAGCAGCTTATCGGCGGGAAATGAGCAGTTCTTC
CASSLSAGNEQFF
>TRBV28|NA|NA|TRBJ1-5
TGTGCCAGCTCAGGGCTAAATCAGCCCCAGCATTTT
CASSGLNQPQHF
>TRBV7-8|NA|NA|TRBJ1-5
TGTGCCAGCAGCTCGGGTGTTAGCAATCAGCCCCAGCATTTT
CASSSGVSNQPQHF
>TRBV9|once|TRBD2|TRBJ2-7
TGTGCCAGCAGCGTGGCGGGAGCGATGGGGTACGAGCAGTACTTC
CASSVAGAMGYEQYF
>TRBV15|NA|TRBD2|TRBJ2-3
TGTGCCACCAGCCAGCCGGGGGGGATCCCCGATACGCAGTATTTT
CATSQPGGIPDTQYF
>TRBV5-4|NA|TRBD1|TRBJ2-7
TGTGCCAGCAGGCTGACAGGGGACGGATCCTACGAGCAGTACTTC
CASRLTGDGSYEQYF
>TRBV4-2|NA|NA|TRBJ2-5
TGTGCCAGCAGCCAAGATCAGACCCAGTACTTC
CASSQDQTQYF
>TRBV4-1|NA|TRBD2|TRBJ2-1
TGCGCCAGCAGCAAACACGGACTAGCGGGAGCGAACAATGAGCAGTTCTTC
CASSKHGLAGANNEQFF
>TRBV27|once|NA|TRBJ1-5
TGTGCCAGCAGTTTAAACCGTTATCAGCCCCAGCATTTT
CASSLNRYQPQHF
>TRBV4-1|NA|TRBD2|TRBJ2-4
TGCGCCAGCAGCTTTCAGACTAGCGGGGCCAAAAACATTCAGTACTTC
CASSFQTSGAKNIQYF
>TRBV7-8|NA|NA|TRBJ2-6
TGTGCCAGCAGCTTAAACGATTACATCAGTGACTCTGGGGCCAACGTCCTGACTTTC
CASSLNDYISDSGANVLTF
>TRBV25-1|NA|NA|TRBJ1-1
TGTGCCAGCAGTGAGTGGCACTACACTGAAGCTTTCTTT
CASSEWHYTEAFF
>TRBV5-6|NA|NA|TRBJ2-7
TGTGCCAGCAGCCTTGGAACACTGCCCTCCTACGAGCAGTACTTC
CASSLGTLPSYEQYF
>TRBV10-1|once|TRBD2|TRBJ2-1
TGCGCCAGCAGTGATATCTCGGGAGGCCCTGGTGAGCAGTTCTTC
CASSDISGGPGEQFF
>TRBV27|NA|NA|TRBJ2-6
TGTGCCAGCAGTTGGGGGGCCCCAGCGGACTCTGGGGCCAACGTCCTGACTTTC
CASSWGAPADSGANVLTF
>TRBV10-3|NA|NA|TRBJ2-1
TGTGCCATCAGTGAGATGGAAGGGTACGGGAGCTCCTACAATGAGCAGTTCTTC
CAISEMEGYGSSYNEQFF
>TRBV19|once|NA|TRBJ1-3
TGTGCCACAACGAGCGGAAACACCATATATTTT
CATTSGNTIYF
>TRBV28|once|TRBD1|TRBJ2-7
TGTGCCAGCAGTTACCTCAGACAGGGGGACAGGGGAACCTACGAGCAGTACTTC
CASSYLRQGDRGTYEQYF
>TRBV15|once|TRBD2|TRBJ2-7
TGTGCCACCAGCAGAGATCTCCCGCTAGCGGACGAGCAGTACTTC
CATSRDLPLADEQYF
>TRBV5-1|NA|TRBD1|TRBJ2-7
TGCGCCAGCAGCCTAGGACAGGGGGCTATTTACGAGCAGTACTTC
CASSLGQGAIYEQYF
>TRBV5-8|NA|TRBD1|TRBJ1-2
TGTGCCAGCAGCCACCGGACAGGGTGGAATGGCTACACCTTC
CASSHRTGWNGYTF
>TRBV27|NA|NA|TRBJ2-7
TGTGCCAGCAGTTCTCCCCAGGGGAGCACCTACGAGCAGTACTTC
CASSSPQGSTYEQYF
>TRBV29-1|once|NA|TRBJ2-2
TGCAGCGTTGAATCACCCCGAGGGGCCGGGGAGCTGTTTTTT
CSVESPRGAGELFF
>TRBV7-6|once|TRBD2|TRBJ2-1
TGTGCCAGCAGCTTAGAGGGAGCGGGAGGGGTCAATGAGCAGTTCTTC
CASSLEGAGGVNEQFF
>TRBV19|NA|NA|TRBJ2-3
TGTGCCAGTCGGAAGGGCAGGGCTTTCACAGATACGCAGTATTTT
CASRKGRAFTDTQYF
>TRBV6-6|NA|TRBD2|TRBJ2-7
TGTGCCAGCAGTTCCACGGGGGGATACGAGCAGTACTTC
CASSSTGGYEQYF
>TRBV11-2|NA|NA|TRBJ2-6
TGTGCCAGCAGCCCCTTCGGATCTGGGGCCAACGTCCTGACTTTC
CASSPFGSGANVLTF
>TRBV6-1|NA|NA|TRBJ1-1
TGTGCCAGCAGTGCTACAGGGAGCACTGAAGCTTTCTTT
CASSATGSTEAFF
>TRBV6-6|few|TRBD1|TRBJ1-5
TGTGCCAGCAGTTCCGACAGGGGACAGCCCCAGCATTTT
CASSSDRGQPQHF
>TRBV6-9|NA|NA|TRBJ2-3
TGTGCCAGCAGTTATCTTTCGGACTGCACAGATACGCAGTATTTT
CASSYLSDCTDTQYF
>TRBV7-9|NA|NA|TRBJ2-5
TGTGCCAGCAGCTTAGTTACGGGGACGGTCGAGACCCAGTACTTC
CASSLVTGTVETQYF
>TRBV7-9|NA|NA|TRBJ2-7
TGTGCCAGCAGCTCCAAGGGGAGGAACTACGAGCAGTACTTC
CASSSKGRNYEQYF
>TRBV7-3|NA|TRBD1|TRBJ2-7
TGTGCCAGCAGCTTAAATCCCGCAGGGGGAAACTACGAGCAGTACTTC
CASSLNPAGGNYEQYF
>TRBV28|NA|NA|TRBJ2-7
TGTGCCAGCAGTCCTCGGCGGAGGGGGTACTACGAGCAGTACTTC
CASSPRRRGYYEQYF
>TRBV7-9|NA|TRBD1|TRBJ2-7
TGTGCCAGCAGCCCTCCCCCCGGGACAGCCCTCTACGAGCAGTACTTC
CASSPPPGTALYEQYF
>TRBV6-6|NA|NA|TRBJ2-5
TGTGCCAGCAGTTATACCGACTCAGGGTCAGAGCAGTACTTC
CASSYTDSGSEQYF
>TRBV7-9|NA|NA|TRBJ2-2
TGTGCCAGCAGCTTAGTCTCACCGCAAACCGGGGAGCTGTTTTTT
CASSLVSPQTGELFF
>TRBV5-1|NA|NA|TRBJ2-1
TGCGCCAGCAGCCAACTGGGCTTAAATGAGCAGTTCTTC
CASSQLGLNEQFF
>TRBV7-9|NA|NA|TRBJ1-1
TGTGCCAGCAGCCCCTCCACCTTTGAAGCTTTCTTT
CASSPSTFEAFF
>TRBV5-4|NA|NA|TRBJ2-7
TGTGCCAGCAGCCCCAGGGGAGTTGGTATCTACGAGCAGTACTTC
CASSPRGVGIYEQYF
>TRBV2|NA|TRBD2|TRBJ2-3
TGTGCCAGCAGTGATAATAGCGGGAGTACTTATACGCAGTATTTT
CASSDNSGSTYTQYF
>TRBV7-2|NA|NA|TRBJ2-7
TGTGCCAGCAGGGCTGGGGTCGAGCAGTACTTC
CASRAGVEQYF
>TRBV27|NA|NA|TRBJ2-2
TGTGCCAGCAGTTTATACCAGGGGCACGGGGAGCTGTTTTTT
CASSLYQGHGELFF
>TRBV7-9|once|TRBD2|TRBJ2-7
TGTGCCAGCAGCCCTACTAGCGGGCCTTCCTACGAGCAGTACTTC
CASSPTSGPSYEQYF